A single sample gave rise to the 22 T cell receptor beta chains below, sequenced in a study of T cell responses to AZD1222 COVID-19 vaccine. Data came from immunoSEQ multiplex PCR; TCRdb stores just in-frame clones and leaves some out. The sample holds some 110,000 clones, 85% to 90% seen once. The sample in question was peripheral blood, obtained 28 days after the second AZD1222 dose. These receptor sequences come from an adult who received the AZD1222 COVID-19 vaccine.

This chain links TRBV6-2 or TRBV6-3 with TRBJ1-2, with unresolved D. The CDR3 is 14 residues long. The V gene's germline CDR1 is MNHEY and CDR2 SVGEGT. V dropped 0 bases and J dropped 3 bases, with 8 bases sitting between them. CDR3 in DNA: TGTGCCAGCAGTTACTCGATAGGATACTATGGCTACACCTTC. It specifies CASSYSIGYYGYTF.

This clone appeared a few times. The chain employs TRBV7-3 and TRBJ2-3, with D possibly called TRBD1 or TRBD2 (5 bases each). V lost 1 base to trimming and J lost 6 bases, with 8 bases between them. CDR3 length: 13 residues. In germline, CDR1 is SGHTA, CDR2 FQGTGA. Here the CDR3 reads CASSLREGDTQYF. CDR3 DNA: TGTGCCAGCAGCTTAAGAGAGGGGGATACGCAGTATTTT.

The chain joins TRBV28 to TRBJ2-2; 11 bases agree with TRBD1. The germline V gene encodes CDR1 MDHEN and CDR2 SYDVKM. This CDR3 spans 16 amino acids. Trimming at V came to 6 bases and at J to 7 bases, leaving 10 bases not matched to a gene. CDR3 sequence (DNA): TGTGCCAGCAGGATACCGGGACAGGGGGAGGTCGGGGAGCTGTTTTTT. Amino acid sequence: CASRIPGQGEVGELFF.

The genes are TRBV30 and TRBJ1-5; TRBD1 aligns across 7 bases. Germline V gene data show CDR1 as GTSNPN and CDR2 as SVGIG (reference sequence). The CDR3 is 14 amino acids. The V gene end was trimmed by 1 base and the J gene end by 4 bases; junction bases not matched to a gene: 4. The CDR3 DNA reads as TGTGCCTGGAGTGCCGGGACAGAGAATCAGCCCCAGCATTTT. This gives the protein CAWSAGTENQPQHF.

The chain joins TRBV10-3 to TRBJ1-2, with D possibly matching TRBD1 (5 bases). CDR1 ENHRY and CDR2 SYGVKD come from the germline V gene. The CDR3 consists of 13 residues. Between the trimmed V and J ends, which lost 4 bases and 5 bases, there was a span of 11 bases. DNA of the CDR3: TGTGCCATCAGTGGACCGGACATGTATGGCTACACCTTC. Translating gives CAISGPDMYGYTF.

This clone was observed a handful of times. The chain carries TRBV4-1 and TRBJ2-3; TRBD1 agrees at 8 bases. The germline V gene has CDR1 MGHRA and CDR2 YSYEKL. V gave up 4 bases and J gave up 6 bases; unmatched junction bases: 15. This CDR3 has 17 residues. Here the CDR3 reads CASSLSFGQGSWDTQYF. DNA for the CDR3: TGCGCCAGCAGCCTGAGTTTCGGACAGGGCAGCTGGGATACGCAGTATTTT.

J is TRBJ1-4 and V is TRBV18; D unclear. In germline, CDR1 is KGHSH, CDR2 LQKENI. The CDR3 consists of 13 residues. V dropped 4 bases and J dropped 6 bases, with 9 bases sitting between them. CDR3 in amino acids: CASSQGRDEKLFF. CDR3 nucleotides: TGTGCCAGCTCACAAGGACGGGATGAAAAACTGTTTTTT. Drawing the rest from reference TRBV18 and TRBJ1-4, the complete variable domain is NAGVMQNPRHLVRRRGQEARLRCSPMKGHSHVYWYRQLPEEGLKFMVYLQKENIIDESGMPKERFSAEFPKEGPSILRIQQVVRGDSAAYFCASSQGRDEKLFFGSGTQLSVL.

The chain is built from TRBV6-4 and TRBJ1-1; no firm D call. V was clipped by 2 bases and J by 2 bases, with 6 bases between them. The germline gives CDR1 MRHNA, CDR2 SNTAGT. The CDR3 length is 13 residues. The CDR3 DNA is TGTGCCAGCAGTGACCGCTCAAACACTGAAGCTTTCTTT. Residues: CASSDRSNTEAFF.

For the CDR3, the DNA is TGTGCCAGCAGTCCTTACGCGGAGGGGAACACTGAAGCTTTCTTT. The encoded protein is CASSPYAEGNTEAFF. The gene calls are TRBV28 and TRBJ1-1, with unresolved D. CDR1 is MDHEN, CDR2 SYDVKM, per germline. V shed 5 bases and J shed 1 base, with 14 bases lying between them. CDR3 length: 15 amino acids.

This sequence joins TRBV2 and TRBJ1-2, with TRBD1 as a possible D gene (5 bases). In germline, CDR1 is SNHLY, CDR2 FYNNEI. The germline V and J ends were trimmed by 0 bases and 4 bases, with 18 bases remaining between them. The CDR3 runs 17 residues. The chain's CDR3 is CASSEANPTGGSYGYTF. For the CDR3, the DNA is TGTGCCAGCAGTGAAGCAAACCCAACGGGGGGGAGCTATGGCTACACCTTC.

J is TRBJ1-2 and V is TRBV7-8; 7 nucleotides line up with TRBD1. This CDR3 spans 14 amino acids. V shed 1 base, J shed 5 bases, and the junction held 4 bases outside the gene matches. The germline CDR1 and CDR2 sequences are SGHVS and FQNEAQ. The CDR3 spells CASSLEATGYGYTF. The DNA for the CDR3 is TGTGCCAGCAGCTTAGAGGCGACAGGGTATGGCTACACCTTC.

The chain links TRBV4-1 to TRBJ1-1, with D unclear. This CDR3 has 14 residues. V lost 0 bases and J 1 base, leaving 6 bases between the germline ends. Looked up from germline, CDR1 is MGHRA and CDR2 is YSYEKL. In DNA form, the CDR3 reads TGCGCCAGCAGCCAAGACGGCAAGAACACTGAAGCTTTCTTT. It encodes CASSQDGKNTEAFF.

The chain recombines TRBV10-2 with TRBJ1-4; D is unresolved. From germline, CDR1 is WSHSY and CDR2 SAAADI. V lost 3 bases and J lost 8, with 7 bases in between. The CDR3 loop spans 12 amino acids. CDR3 loop: CASSEFGEKLFF. The CDR3 DNA follows: TGCGCCAGCAGTGAATTCGGCGAAAAACTGTTTTTT.

CDR3 amino acids: CARSLRRGPPGNEYF. CDR3 DNA: TGTGCCAGAAGCTTGCGGCGGGGGCCCCCCGGTAACGAGTATTTT. The V and J genes are TRBV5-3 and TRBJ2-3, with D possibly matching TRBD2 (7 bases). TRBV5-3 is placed among ORFs of uncertain function. This CDR3 region has 15 residues. Trimming left V 1 base short and J 13 bases short, with 22 bases between.

This chain joins TRBV7-2 and TRBJ2-7; 11 nucleotides agree with TRBD2. The CDR3 is made up of 18 amino acids. The V segment lost 5 bases and the J segment 0 bases; nucleotides outside the gene matches: 12. Germline V gene data show CDR1 as SGHTA and CDR2 as FQGNSA. This CDR3 reads CASSPPGASGGFSYEQYF. CDR3 DNA: TGTGCCAGCAGCCCTCCCGGGGCTAGCGGGGGGTTCTCCTACGAGCAGTACTTC.

The chain uses TRBV9 and TRBJ2-5, with 10 bases matching TRBD1. This CDR3 is built from 16 residues. Per germline, CDR1 SGDLS and CDR2 YYNGEE. The J segment lost 2 bases and the V segment lost 3 bases, leaving 7 bases of the junction unmatched. The CDR3 DNA is TGTGCCAGCAGCGGCGGACAGGGGGGAAAACAAGAGACCCAGTACTTC. Translated: CASSGGQGGKQETQYF.

V and J are TRBV6-5 and TRBJ2-7; 7 nucleotides line up with TRBD1. Germline loops: CDR1 MNHEY, CDR2 SVGAGI. The CDR3 is made up of 15 amino acids. Trimming at V came to 0 bases and at J to 3 bases, leaving 5 bases not matched to a gene. The CDR3: CASSYSRDSGYEQYF. CDR3 nucleotide sequence: TGTGCCAGCAGTTACTCGAGGGACAGCGGCTACGAGCAGTACTTC.

This chain uses TRBV6-6 with TRBJ2-5; D perhaps matches TRBD2 (5 bases). The CDR3 runs to 13 residues. Germline V CDR1 and CDR2: MNHNY, SVGAGI (reference sequence). V was shortened by 8 bases and J by 4 bases, with 14 bases between the two germline ends. CDR3 in amino acids: CASGRGFGETQYF. CDR3 bases: TGTGCCAGCGGCCGGGGTTTTGGAGAGACCCAGTACTTC.

This clone appeared a single time. The rearrangement links TRBV21-1 to TRBJ2-4; whether TRBD1, the table's D call, matches the DNA was not checked. TRBV21-1 is a recognized pseudogene. The CDR3 contains 18 residues. CDR3 in DNA: TGTGCCAGCAGCACACCGGGACAAGAGATCCCAGGGAAAAACATTCAGTACTTC. It encodes CASSTPGQEIPGKNIQYF.

The J gene is TRBJ2-1, the V gene TRBV9; D perhaps matches TRBD2 (6 bases). Germline V gives CDR1 SGDLS, CDR2 YYNGEE. CDR3 size: 15 residues. V lost 1 base and J lost 2, with 10 bases in between. This chain's CDR3 is CASSVLANTYNEQFF. CDR3 sequence (DNA): TGTGCCAGCAGCGTACTAGCGAATACCTACAATGAGCAGTTCTTC.

The V and J genes are TRBV15 and TRBJ2-5; no clear D. The V end lost 0 bases, the J end lost 5 bases, and 13 bases lay between the germline ends. CDR3 length: 15 amino acids. The germline V gene encodes CDR1 LNHNV and CDR2 YYDKDF (reference sequence). As DNA, the CDR3 is TGTGCCACCAGCAGAGATCGTGATAAAGGGGAGACCCAGTACTTC. It codes for CATSRDRDKGETQYF.

The V gene is TRBV10-3, the J gene TRBJ1-2, with 11 bases identical to TRBD1. CDR3 length equals 14 residues. Germline V lookup: CDR1 ENHRY, CDR2 SYGVKD. With 6 bases clipped from V and 4 bases from J, the junction kept 4 bases outside the gene matches. The CDR3 bases are TGTGCCATCAGCGGACAGGGGGCTGTCTATGGCTACACCTTC. Amino acids: CAISGQGAVYGYTF.